The entry below describes one T cell receptor (beta chain). No antigen is known for it. The sample is drawn from a study of cytomegalovirus exposure and HLA in healthy donors. In the study overall: The 120 validation repertoires, a later analysis reported, used the same platform as the approximately 650 first-cohort repertoires.

Study-wide results and caveats: According to the study, around 150 TCR beta chains were cytomegalovirus-associated. Most TCR sequences showed up rarely, but some public TCRs showed up in many donors.

CDR3 length equals 15 residues. Germline V gene data show CDR1 as SGHAT and CDR2 as FQNNGV. The V and J ends lost 1 base and 1 base respectively, with 8 bases between them. Profiled with immunoSEQ multiplex PCR; TCRdb holds only in-frame clones, not every one. The data show some 170,000 clones, about 87% seen once. The chain joins TRBV11-2 to TRBJ1-5; D ambiguous. The source of this sequence is a woman in her thirties in good health and CMV-seronegative. The sample consisted of PBMCs. This chain's CDR3 is CASSLGVGSNQPQHF. The CDR3 DNA reads TGTGCCAGCAGCTTAGGGGTCGGGAGCAATCAGCCCCAGCATTTT.